The 20 T cell receptor beta chains listed next were all sequenced from one sample in a study of blood T cells in healthy people across ages. Together with a sample-barcoded 5' primer, a J-beta primer mix was included in a second PCR lasting roughly 6 to 12 cycles. MiXCR was run by TCRdb on the 5' RACE reads, yielding one entry per CDR3 protein. The sample includes 1.8 million or so distinct CDR3 sequences, more than 35% of them seen just once. Sequencing input: blood. The receptors come from a human donor in good health.

The gene calls are TRBV7-2 and TRBJ1-2; the D is unclear. V lost 7 bases, J lost 4 bases, and 16 bases lay in between. The CDR3 runs 14 residues. Germline V gene lookup returns CDR1 SGHTA and CDR2 FQGNSA. The CDR3 DNA is TGTGCCAGCACCCCGGAGGCGGGTATCTATGGCTACACCTTC. Amino acid sequence: CASTPEAGIYGYTF.

The chain recombines TRBV7-2 with TRBJ1-2, with unresolved D. The CDR3 runs 14 residues. V lost 1 base and J 4 bases, leaving 10 bases between the germline ends. Germline V gene lookup returns CDR1 SGHTA and CDR2 FQGNSA. The chain's CDR3 is CASSLGHNSYGYTF. DNA for the CDR3: TGTGCCAGCAGCTTAGGACATAACAGCTATGGCTACACCTTC.

The chain combines TRBV12-3 or TRBV12-4 with TRBJ1-1, with D maybe TRBD1 (5 bases). The CDR3 runs to 11 residues. Trimming left V 5 bases short and J 11 bases short, with 12 bases between. The chain's CDR3 is CASSRQSGAFF. CDR3 DNA: TGTGCCAGCAGTCGACAGAGTGGGGCTTTCTTT.

CDR3 nucleotide sequence: TGCAGTGCTGGGGGGGGGACAACTCAACCAGGGCAGCAGTTCTTC. Residues: CSAGGGTTQPGQQFF. The chain carries TRBV20-1 and TRBJ2-1, with D perhaps TRBD2 (7 bases). CDR3 length: 15 residues. Germline V gene lookup returns CDR1 DFQATT and CDR2 SNEGSKA (reference sequence). V lost 5 bases to trimming and J lost 11 bases, with 25 bases between them.

The chain is built from TRBV24-1 and TRBJ2-3; the match to TRBD1 covers 7 bases. V lost 2 bases and J lost 5; bases outside the gene matches: 9. The CDR3 totals 16 residues. In germline, CDR1 is KGHDR, CDR2 SFDVKD. The CDR3 DNA follows: TGTGCCACCAGTGATTCCGGGACAGCCCTTGTAGATACGCAGTATTTT. It translates to CATSDSGTALVDTQYF.

The CDR3 nucleotides read TGCAGCGTCGATAGCGGGGGTGAGTTCTTC. It encodes CSVDSGGEFF. The chain is built from TRBV29-1 and TRBJ2-1; 9 bases are shared with TRBD2. With 6 bases clipped from V and 14 bases from J, the junction kept 5 bases outside the gene matches. The CDR3 runs 10 residues. CDR1 and CDR2 (germline): SQVTM, ANQGSEA.

CDR3 nucleotides: TGTGCCAGCAGCGTAGGTCGGGGGGCGCAGAATGGGAATGGCTACACCTTC. This sequence encodes CASSVGRGAQNGNGYTF. V is TRBV9 and J is TRBJ1-2, with D possibly matching TRBD1 (6 bases). This CDR3 region has 17 residues. Trimming stripped 0 bases from V and 6 bases from J, with 21 bases between. Germline lookup yields CDR1 SGDLS and CDR2 YYNGEE.

The V call is TRBV6-5, the J call TRBJ1-2, with 8 nucleotides matching TRBD1. V lost 6 bases, J lost 4 bases, and 7 bases stayed unmatched. Germline V gene lookup returns CDR1 MNHEY and CDR2 SVGAGI. There are 14 residues in the CDR3. The CDR3 reads CASRGGQVLYGYTF. DNA for the CDR3: TGTGCCAGCAGAGGGGGACAGGTACTCTATGGCTACACCTTC.

The gene calls are TRBV5-1 and TRBJ1-5; perhaps TRBD1 as D (5 bases). Trimming pared 6 bases from V and 3 bases from J, leaving 10 bases between. The CDR3 runs to 13 residues. Germline CDR1 SGHRS, CDR2 YFSETQ. The CDR3 sequence: CASKLGDNQPQHF. The CDR3 nucleotides read TGCGCCAGCAAATTGGGGGACAATCAGCCCCAGCATTTT.

The rearrangement joins TRBV24-1 to TRBJ2-3; 7 bases map to TRBD1. In germline, CDR1 is KGHDR, CDR2 SFDVKD. Trimming removed 9 bases from V and 0 bases from J; junction bases left unmatched: 2. There are 13 residues in the CDR3. Here the CDR3 DNA reads TGTGCCACCGAGACAGGGAGCACAGATACGCAGTATTTT. It translates to CATETGSTDTQYF.

The J gene is TRBJ2-3, the V gene TRBV20-1, with D perhaps matching TRBD2 (5 bases). Trimming pared 4 bases from V and 2 bases from J, leaving 13 bases between. Germline V CDR1 and CDR2: DFQATT, SNEGSKA (reference sequence). The CDR3 covers 14 residues. The CDR3 coding sequence is TGCAGTGCTATTCTCGGGGTCCCCACAGATACGCAGTATTTT. This translates into CSAILGVPTDTQYF.

A word on this clonotype: The junction departs from germline at one end; a sequencing error may be responsible. The J gene is TRBJ2-7, the V gene TRBV13; D is perhaps TRBD2 (5 bases). Germline CDR1 and CDR2: PRHDT and FYEKMQ (reference sequence). This CDR3 region has 12 residues. In DNA form, the CDR3 reads TGTACCAGCAGGACGGGGTCCTACGAGCAGTACTTC. It translates to CTSRTGSYEQYF.

In its sample, this clonotype was seen a few times. The chain couples TRBV20-1 to TRBJ2-1, with 9 bases aligning to TRBD2. Germline V CDR1 and CDR2: DFQATT, SNEGSKA (reference sequence). CDR3 length equals 14 residues. With V trimmed by 3 bases and J by 7 bases, 7 bases remained unmatched. This chain's CDR3 is CSASKAGGWNEQFF. The CDR3, as DNA: TGCAGTGCTAGCAAAGCGGGGGGTTGGAATGAGCAGTTCTTC.

The V and J genes are TRBV20-1 and TRBJ2-7, with D perhaps given as TRBD1 or TRBD2 (5 bases each). Gene TRBJ2-5 matches the end of the DNA better, so the J call may be wrong. This CDR3 has 14 residues. Germline-derived CDR1 and CDR2 are DFQATT and SNEGSKA (reference sequence). CDR3 region: CSARRGAGKETQYF. The CDR3 DNA sequence: TGCAGTGCTAGACGAGGGGCCGGGAAAGAGACCCAGTACTTC.

V gene TRBV5-6 combines with J gene TRBJ2-3; D unresolved. Germline CDR1 is SGHDT and CDR2 is YYEEEE. Trimming pared 0 bases from V and 5 bases from J, leaving 13 bases between. The CDR3 is 15 residues long. The CDR3 bases are TGTGCCAGCAGCTTGGGTCCCTCGATAGGAGATACGCAGTATTTT. Its translation: CASSLGPSIGDTQYF.

This clonotype has a single count. V usage is TRBV7-2 and J usage is TRBJ1-1; D is unresolved. The CDR3 has 14 amino acids. Trimming left V 7 bases short and J 1 base short, with 13 bases between. The V gene's germline CDR1 is SGHTA and CDR2 FQGNSA. In DNA, the CDR3 is TGTGCCAGCATTCCAACTGCCCCGAACACTGAAGCTTTCTTT. Protein sequence: CASIPTAPNTEAFF.

The CDR3 DNA reads as TGTGCCAGCAGCCGACGAGGTATCGGCACAGATACGCAGTATTTT. Translating gives CASSRRGIGTDTQYF. The V and J genes are TRBV6-5 and TRBJ2-3; D is uncertain. V lost 6 bases and J lost 1, with 14 bases in between. Germline V gene lookup returns CDR1 MNHEY and CDR2 SVGAGI. The CDR3 contains 15 residues.

The V gene is TRBV6-5, the J gene TRBJ1-2; 7 bases line up with TRBD1. The CDR3 length is 16 residues. V trimming: 5 bases; J trimming: 2 bases; junction bases outside the gene matches: 11. Germline V gene lookup returns CDR1 MNHEY and CDR2 SVGAGI. The CDR3 DNA reads TGTGCCAGCAGTCACCACCGGGACAGACGCAACTATGGCTACACCTTC. Encoded protein: CASSHHRDRRNYGYTF.

The CDR3 spells CASSQDPLAGGETQYF. The DNA of the CDR3 is TGTGCCAGCAGCCAAGATCCCCTAGCGGGGGGAGAGACCCAGTACTTC. The rearrangement links TRBV3-1 to TRBJ2-7, with 11 bases aligning to TRBD2. The J call may be wrong; the DNA end is better matched by TRBJ2-5. In germline, CDR1 is LGHDT, CDR2 YNNKEL (reference sequence). This CDR3 comprises 16 residues.

This CDR3 reads CSVASDRVQHGYTF. Written as DNA, the CDR3 is TGCAGCGTCGCATCCGACAGGGTGCAACATGGCTACACCTTC. The gene calls are TRBV29-1 and TRBJ1-2, with TRBD1 matching over 7 bases. The V segment lost 6 bases and the J segment 6 bases; nucleotides outside the gene matches: 13. CDR1 and CDR2 from the germline V gene are SQVTM and ANQGSEA. The CDR3 runs 14 residues.